This T cell receptor (beta chain) comes out of a study of blood T cell repertoires in COVID-19. Study overall: In each case, the material was cDNA or gDNA derived from T cells, B-cell-depleted T cells, or PBMCs.

V was clipped by 6 bases and J by 5 bases; unmatched bases: 7. There are 14 residues in the CDR3. Germline loops: CDR1 LNHDA, CDR2 SQIVND (reference sequence). Cohort 3 donors counted as recovered after two negative PCRs, clearance, or resolved symptoms. Measured with immunoSEQ multiplex PCR; TCRdb has only the in-frame clones, and not every one. The table has roughly 400,000 clones, around 87% seen once. This clonotype originated in a man aged 30-40 years who had recovered from COVID-19. Source material: PBMCs or T cells enriched from blood (not recorded which). This chain connects TRBV19 to TRBJ1-1; 9 bases are shared with TRBD1. As DNA, the CDR3 is TGTGCCAGTAGCCCGGGACAGGGTTGGACTGAAGCTTTCTTT. It translates to CASSPGQGWTEAFF.